The T cell receptor (beta chain) described here comes from a study of T cells after yellow fever vaccination. Regarding the study as a whole: The study re-detected most primary-vaccination clones after the booster (under 97% CD4, roughly 90% CD8). There was a possibility that FACS-sorted repertoires contained abundant clonotypes contaminating from the bulk population.

The length of the CDR3 is 16 residues. The germline V gene encodes CDR1 LNHNV and CDR2 YYDKDF (reference sequence). The V and J ends lost 1 base and 2 bases respectively, with 15 bases between them. A remark on this clonotype: The antigen remains undetermined.

5'RACE template switching generated TCR cDNA, adding a universal primer site and UMIs. TCRdb reanalysed the 5' RACE reads using MiXCR and keeps one entry per CDR3 protein. This sample has hundreds of thousands of distinct CDR3 sequences, with over 9% found just once. This chain joins TRBV15 and TRBJ2-7; D may be TRBD1 or TRBD2 (5 bases each). The origin of this receptor is a man in his thirties or forties who received the YFV17D yellow fever vaccine. Source: PBMCs, taken on the day of the yellow fever booster vaccination. In DNA, the CDR3 is TGTGCCACCAGCAGAGTTCCGGGACCTTCCCCCTACGAGCAGTACTTC. Translated: CATSRVPGPSPYEQYF.